This T cell receptor (beta chain) was identified in a study of vaccination and CD4 T cells after COVID-19. About the study: Post-COVID draws followed diagnosis by a median about 100 days (range 35 to 161). Overall study results and limits: Investigators enrolled relatively few convalescent patients and included no early post-infection timepoints.

Germline-derived CDR1 and CDR2 are SGHRS and YFSETQ. The CDR3 totals 13 residues. Trimming stripped 1 base from V and 1 base from J, with 6 bases between. Sequencing of the DNA from cultured CD4+ T cells was carried out with the Oncomine TCR Beta short-read assay. Each CDR3 protein is one row after TCRdb ran MiXCR on the PCR reads. The sample carries 1,400 or so distinct CDR3 sequences, over 10% recorded once. This clonotype was seen a few times. The antigen is unknown. Documented treatment: roughly 11-day PBMC culture with coronavirus spike peptide pools or control peptides (ViraFEST assay). Investigators obtained the unexposed donor's CD4+ T cells before the COVID-19 pandemic (2011-2018). ViraFEST sequenced TCRs after peptide-pool expansion of antigen-specific T cells.

The sequence was collected from a human donor in good health. The rearrangement joins TRBV5-1 to TRBJ2-7; no definite D call. The sequenced sample was CD4+ T cells from blood, cultured in vitro. CDR3: CASSLSTSYEQYF. DNA for the CDR3: TGCGCCAGCAGCTTGAGTACGTCCTACGAGCAGTACTTC.